This note documents a single TCR beta chain sequence. Antigen unknown. Trimming shortened V by 0 bases and J by 0 bases, and 13 bases separated the two germline ends. The CDR3 loop spans 17 amino acids. From germline, CDR1 is KGHSH and CDR2 LQKENI. This specimen belongs to a study of T cell responses to AZD1222 COVID-19 vaccine. Study-level results: Increases in Spike-specific TCR breadth and depth were seen after two AZD1222 doses. The sample set comprised mostly white British donors with more females, and clonal diversity was possibly underestimated.

Using immunoSEQ multiplex PCR, the repertoire was profiled, and TCRdb retains in-frame clones only, with some absent. The sample has roughly 70,000 clones, 65% to 90% seen once; the top ten hold under 6%. The material sequenced was peripheral blood, taken on day 0 of AZD1222 vaccination. This rearrangement joins TRBV18 to TRBJ2-3; D is perhaps TRBD2 (6 bases). This sequence was found in an adult in good health. In nucleotides, the CDR3 is TGTGCCAGCTCACCACCCCGGGACGGGACTAGCACAGATACGCAGTATTTT. Amino acids: CASSPPRDGTSTDTQYF. Full variable domain (missing parts from reference TRBV18 and TRBJ2-3): NAGVMQNPRHLVRRRGQEARLRCSPMKGHSHVYWYRQLPEEGLKFMVYLQKENIIDESGMPKERFSAEFPKEGPSILRIQQVVRGDSAAYFCASSPPRDGTSTDTQYFGPGTRLTVL.